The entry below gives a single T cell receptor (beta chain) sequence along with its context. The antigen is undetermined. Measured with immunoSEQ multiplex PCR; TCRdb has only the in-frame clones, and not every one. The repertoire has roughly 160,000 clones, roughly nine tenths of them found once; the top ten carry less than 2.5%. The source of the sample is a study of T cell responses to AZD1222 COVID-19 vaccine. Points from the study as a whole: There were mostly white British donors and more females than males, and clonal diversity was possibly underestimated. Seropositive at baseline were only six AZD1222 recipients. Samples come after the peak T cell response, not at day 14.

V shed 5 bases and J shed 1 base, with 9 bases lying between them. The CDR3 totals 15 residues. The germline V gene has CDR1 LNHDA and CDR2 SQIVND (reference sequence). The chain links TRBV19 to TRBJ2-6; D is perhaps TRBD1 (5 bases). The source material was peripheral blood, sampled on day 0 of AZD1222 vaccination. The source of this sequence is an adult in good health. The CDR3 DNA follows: TGTGCCAGTAGTCTACAGGCTTCTGGGGCCAACGTCCTGACTTTC. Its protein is CASSLQASGANVLTF. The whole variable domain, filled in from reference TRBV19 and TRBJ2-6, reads DGGITQSPKYLFRKEGQNVTLSCEQNLNHDAMYWYRQDPGQGLRLIYYSQIVNDFQKGDIAEGYSVSREKKESFPLTVTSAQKNPTAFYLCASSLQASGANVLTFGAGSRLTVL.